This T cell receptor (beta chain) was captured in a study of blood T cells in healthy people across ages (dated by TCRdb to between 2014 and 2016). For the study in its entirety: In model experiments, template switching captured roughly one uniquely barcoded TCR beta cDNA molecule for every two T cells. The study measured age-related changes in TCR beta repertoire diversity using deep sequencing normalized with unique cDNA molecular identifiers. The donors were split into four age groups: young (average approximately 16 years), middle-aged (39), aged (roughly 65) and long-lived (approximately 89). To avoid experimental bias, donors of different ages were spread randomly across the sequencing lanes. Two additional independent replicas of 1 million unique cDNA reads from the same blood draw were analyzed for two donors (one aged 18 to 29 and one aged 80 or older).

Preparation of the library involved 5' RACE. Instrument used: Illumina HiSeq 2500. A second roughly 6 to 11 cycle PCR used a sample-barcoded 5' primer and a J-beta primer mix. Each TCR beta cDNA molecule received a unique molecular identifier from a template-switch 5' adaptor carrying 12 random nucleotides. Each sample yielded at least 2.5 million CDR3-containing paired-end reads. First-strand cDNA synthesis was performed from all RNA using the Mint cDNA synthesis kit, with priming by a TRBC-specific oligonucleotide. After uracil-DNA glycosylase treatment, a first 18-cycle PCR used universal primers M1SS and BC2_uni_R on all cDNA. In the authors' own workflow: For normalization, 1 million high-quality reads, each with a distinct molecular identifier, were randomly selected from each sample. Instead of being binned into consensus sequences, reads that shared molecular identifiers were thrown out. CDR3 identification, clonotype clustering and error correction used MiTCR with a Q25 quality threshold and the strictest error-elimination algorithm. Lower-bound total TCR beta diversity was estimated with a nonparametric unseen species model using Euler transformation. The public reads were quality trimmed at Q25 with fastp and then assembled into clones with MiXCR by TCRdb, keeping productive beta chains. Every entry covers one CDR3 protein and lists the most common genes and DNA from its rows. The V and J calls come from TCRdb's annotation, not from the publication. Recorded for this sample are 590,000 or so distinct CDR3 sequences; roughly 30% of them occurred a single time. The ten largest clones represent roughly 14% of the sample.

Donors were 39 systemically healthy Caucasian individuals from Russia aged roughly 6 to 95 years. Ten milliliters of peripheral blood were drawn from each donor into EDTA-treated Vacutainer tubes. Ficoll-Paque density-gradient centrifugation was used to isolate PBMCs, with at least 7 million per sample. Total RNA, at least 6 micrograms per sample, was extracted from PBMCs with Trizol reagent. Naive CD45RAhigh/CD27high T cell percentages were measured by flow cytometry on a PBMC aliquot from every donor. Results the study describes overall, beyond this receptor: Compared with the aged group, more naive CD4+ T cells, fewer expanded clones and increased TCR diversity were shown by the long-lived group, suggesting age selection. A strong correlation was found between observed TCR beta diversity and the percentage of naive T cells measured by flow cytometry. Because donor CMV infection status was unknown, age-related changes in expanded clonotypes were potentially confounded. Estimates of total diversity based on one million sequenced T cells were regarded as lower bounds and as underestimates. As age increased, observed TCR beta diversity per million T cells dropped in a roughly linear way, and a significant reduction was already evident by age around 41. Bulk unsorted PBMC profiling prevented conclusive comparison of naive and antigen-experienced compartments.

Regarding this clonotype: Its antigen is still unknown. A single base separates this from a much larger clone, so it may be a read error.

The sequence was obtained from a woman aged 80 or over in good health. Input material: blood.

CDR3 sequence: CVSSPGLPRSTTYEQYF. In nucleotide form, the sequence is TGTGTCAGCAGCCCGGGACTGCCAAGGTCAACCACCTACGAGCAGTACTTC. Recombination joined TRBV5-4 with TRBJ2-7; TRBD2 could be the D gene, as 6 bases match. The CDR3 spans 17 residues, from the cysteine through the phenylalanine. The CDR3 DNA has 51 bases and is translated from base 1. The germline V gene (reference sequence) specifies SGHNT as CDR1 and YYREEE as CDR2.